This T cell receptor beta chain was identified in a study of shared T cell receptors in the human thymus. Measured with immunoSEQ multiplex PCR; TCRdb has only the in-frame clones, and not every one. The sample records 640,000 or so clones, around 87% being singletons. V trimming: 2 bases; J trimming: 2 bases; junction bases outside the gene matches: 6. The CDR3 consists of 16 residues. The V gene's germline CDR1 is MNHNS and CDR2 SASEGT. Separately, the same data were catalogued under a study of human thymus T cells.

Sequencing input: thymocytes. This TCR was sampled from a boy under two years old with a congenital heart defect. The chain couples TRBV6-1 to TRBJ1-2, with 9 positions matching TRBD1. The DNA of the CDR3 is TGTGCCAGCAGTGAAAAAGGTGGGACAGGGAACTATGGCTACACCTTC. This sequence encodes CASSEKGGTGNYGYTF.